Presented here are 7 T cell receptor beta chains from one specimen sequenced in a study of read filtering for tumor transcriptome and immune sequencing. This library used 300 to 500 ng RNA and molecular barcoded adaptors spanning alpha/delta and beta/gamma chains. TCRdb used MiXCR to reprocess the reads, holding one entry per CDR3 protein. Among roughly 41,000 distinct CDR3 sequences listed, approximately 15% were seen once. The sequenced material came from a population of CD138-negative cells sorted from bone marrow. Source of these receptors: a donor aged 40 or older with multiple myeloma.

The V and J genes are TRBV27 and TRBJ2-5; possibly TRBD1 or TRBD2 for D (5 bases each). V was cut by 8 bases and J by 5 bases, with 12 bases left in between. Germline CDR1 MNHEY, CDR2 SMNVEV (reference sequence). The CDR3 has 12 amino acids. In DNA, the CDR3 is TGTGCCAGCGCCAGTTGGGGGGAGACCCAGTACTTC. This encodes CASASWGETQYF.

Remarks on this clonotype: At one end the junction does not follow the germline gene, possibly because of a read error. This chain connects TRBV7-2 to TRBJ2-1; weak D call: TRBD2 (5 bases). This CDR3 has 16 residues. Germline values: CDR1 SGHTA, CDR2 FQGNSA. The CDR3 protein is CASSLGAGRLHNEQLF. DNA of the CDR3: TGTGCCAGCAGCTTAGGCGCGGGCAGGCTTCACAATGAACAGTTATTC. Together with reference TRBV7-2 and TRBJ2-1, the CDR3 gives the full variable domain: GAGVSQSPSNKVTEKGKDVELRCDPISGHTALYWYRQSLGQGLEFLIYFQGNSAPDKSGLPSDRFSAERTGGSVSTLTIQRTQQEDSAVYLCASSLGAGRLHNEQLFGPGTRLTVL.

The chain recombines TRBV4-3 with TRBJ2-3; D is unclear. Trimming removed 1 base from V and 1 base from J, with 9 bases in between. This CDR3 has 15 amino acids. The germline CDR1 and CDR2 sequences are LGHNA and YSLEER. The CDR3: CASSQARGGTDTQYF. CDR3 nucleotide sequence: TGCGCCAGCAGCCAAGCCCGAGGTGGCACAGATACGCAGTATTTT.

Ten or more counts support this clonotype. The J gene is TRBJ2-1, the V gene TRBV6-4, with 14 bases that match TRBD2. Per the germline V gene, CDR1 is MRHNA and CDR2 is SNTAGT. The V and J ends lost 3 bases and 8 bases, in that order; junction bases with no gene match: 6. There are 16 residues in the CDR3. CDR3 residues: CASSESGTSGSHEQFF. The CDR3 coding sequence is TGTGCCAGCAGTGAATCCGGGACTAGCGGGAGCCATGAGCAGTTCTTC.

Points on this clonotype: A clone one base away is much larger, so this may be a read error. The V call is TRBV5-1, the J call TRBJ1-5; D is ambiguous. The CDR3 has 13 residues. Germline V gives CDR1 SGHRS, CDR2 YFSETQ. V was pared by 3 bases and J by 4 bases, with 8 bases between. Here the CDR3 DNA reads TGCGCCAGCAGCTCGGAAGTAAATCAGCCCCAGCATTTT. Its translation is CASSSEVNQPQHF.

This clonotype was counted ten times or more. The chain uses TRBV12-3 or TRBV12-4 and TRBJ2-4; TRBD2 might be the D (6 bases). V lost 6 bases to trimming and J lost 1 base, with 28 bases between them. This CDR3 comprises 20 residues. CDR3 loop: CASSPQAGSSRGEAKNIQYF. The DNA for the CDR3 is TGTGCCAGCAGCCCCCAAGCGGGCAGTAGCCGCGGAGAGGCCAAAAACATTCAGTACTTC.

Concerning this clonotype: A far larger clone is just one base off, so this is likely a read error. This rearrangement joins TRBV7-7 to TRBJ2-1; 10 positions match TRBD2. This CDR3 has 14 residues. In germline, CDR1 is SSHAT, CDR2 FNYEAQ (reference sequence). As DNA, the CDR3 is TGTGCCGGCAGCACAACCAGACTAGCGGGTTTGCAGTTCTTC. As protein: CAGSTTRLAGLQFF.